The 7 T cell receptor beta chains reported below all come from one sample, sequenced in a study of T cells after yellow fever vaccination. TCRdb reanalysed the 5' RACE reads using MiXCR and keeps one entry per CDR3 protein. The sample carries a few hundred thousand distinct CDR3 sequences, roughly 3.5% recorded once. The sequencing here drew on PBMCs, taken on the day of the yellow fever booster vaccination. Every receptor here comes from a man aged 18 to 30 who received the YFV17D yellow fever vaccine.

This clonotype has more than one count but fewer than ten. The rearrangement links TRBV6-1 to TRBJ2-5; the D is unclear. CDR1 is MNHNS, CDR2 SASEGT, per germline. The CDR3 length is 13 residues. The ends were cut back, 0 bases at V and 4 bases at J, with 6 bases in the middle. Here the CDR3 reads CASSEAPRETQYF. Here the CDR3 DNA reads TGTGCCAGCAGTGAAGCCCCTAGAGAGACCCAGTACTTC.

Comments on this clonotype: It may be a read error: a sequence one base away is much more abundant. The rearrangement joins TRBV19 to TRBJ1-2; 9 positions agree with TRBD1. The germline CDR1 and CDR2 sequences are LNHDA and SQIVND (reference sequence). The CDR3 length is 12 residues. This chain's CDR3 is CATLGQGYVYTF. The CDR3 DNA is TGTGCCACACTCGGACAGGGGTATGTCTACACCTTC. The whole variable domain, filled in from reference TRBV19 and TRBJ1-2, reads DGGITQSPKYLFRKEGQNVTLSCEQNLNHDAMYWYRQDPGQGLRLIYYSQIVNDFQKGDIAEGYSVSREKKESFPLTVTSAQKNPTAFYLCATLGQGYVYTFGSGTRLTVV.

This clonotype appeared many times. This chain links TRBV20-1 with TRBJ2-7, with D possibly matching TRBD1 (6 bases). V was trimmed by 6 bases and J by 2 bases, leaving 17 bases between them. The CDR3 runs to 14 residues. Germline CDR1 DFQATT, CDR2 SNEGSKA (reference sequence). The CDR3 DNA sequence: TGCAGTGCCAGCCTGCCCAGGGGCCCCTACGAGCAGTACTTC. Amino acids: CSASLPRGPYEQYF.

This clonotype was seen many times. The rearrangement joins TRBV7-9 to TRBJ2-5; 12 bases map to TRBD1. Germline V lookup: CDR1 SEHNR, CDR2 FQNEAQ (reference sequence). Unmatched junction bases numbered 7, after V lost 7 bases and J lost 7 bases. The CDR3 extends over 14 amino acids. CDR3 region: CASTRDRGQGTQYF. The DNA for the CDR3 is TGTGCCAGCACCCGGGACAGGGGGCAGGGGACCCAGTACTTC.

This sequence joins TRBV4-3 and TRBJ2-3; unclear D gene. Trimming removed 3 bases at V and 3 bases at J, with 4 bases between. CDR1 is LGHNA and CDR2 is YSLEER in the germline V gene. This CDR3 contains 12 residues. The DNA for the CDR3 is TGCGCCAGCAGCCACCAGACAGATACGCAGTATTTT. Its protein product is CASSHQTDTQYF.

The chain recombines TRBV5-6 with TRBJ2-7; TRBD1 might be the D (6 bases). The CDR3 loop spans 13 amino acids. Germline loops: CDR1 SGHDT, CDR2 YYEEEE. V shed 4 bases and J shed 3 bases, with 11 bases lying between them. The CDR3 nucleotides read TGTGCCAGCAGCGGGGGACACCACTACGAGCAGTACTTC. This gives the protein CASSGGHHYEQYF.

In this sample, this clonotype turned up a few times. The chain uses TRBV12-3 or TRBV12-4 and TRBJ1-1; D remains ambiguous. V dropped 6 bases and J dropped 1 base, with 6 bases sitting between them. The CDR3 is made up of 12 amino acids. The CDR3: CASRTKNTEAFF. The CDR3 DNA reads TGTGCCAGCAGGACCAAGAACACTGAAGCTTTCTTT.